This T cell receptor (beta chain) comes out of a study of shared clonotypes between healthy human individuals. The data were produced by immunoSEQ multiplex PCR, yet TCRdb's version contains in-frame clones alone and is incomplete. The sample consists of about 590,000 clones, 95% to 96% of them appearing once. The length of the CDR3 is 16 residues. The V gene's germline CDR1 is SGHTA and CDR2 FQGNSA. V lost 1 base, J lost 6 bases, and 8 bases stayed unmatched. Naive CD8 cells were CD45RO-negative, positively selected for CCR7, excluding terminally differentiated effector memory CD45RA+ cells. This chain joins TRBV7-2 and TRBJ2-1; TRBD2 agrees at 8 bases. Sequenced sample: naive CD8+ T cells sorted from blood. This receptor was taken from a woman aged 30 to 39 in good health. The CDR3 DNA is TGTGCCAGCAGCTTAGAACGACTAGCGCCAAGCAATGAGCAGTTCTTC. Its protein product is CASSLERLAPSNEQFF. Full variable domain (remainder filled in from reference TRBV7-2 and TRBJ2-1): GAGVSQSPSNKVTEKGKDVELRCDPISGHTALYWYRQSLGQGLEFLIYFQGNSAPDKSGLPSDRFSAERTGGSVSTLTIQRTQQEDSAVYLCASSLERLAPSNEQFFGPGTRLTVL.